This T cell receptor beta chain was retrieved from a study of T cell responses to AZD1222 COVID-19 vaccine. The study, taken as a whole, reports: Only a handful of AZD1222 recipients, several in all, had baseline seropositivity. The donor group comprised mostly white British people and more females; the analysis possibly underestimated clonal diversity. Repertoires were obtained solely post-peak T cell response.

Turning to this clone: Its target is not known.

The method was immunoSEQ multiplex PCR; TCRdb's version includes in-frame clones alone and lacks a portion of them. The table includes about 35,000 clones, approximately 86% detected once. Germline lookup yields CDR1 LGHNA and CDR2 YNFKEQ. The ends lost 1 base at V and 2 bases at J; junction bases unmatched: 2. The CDR3 runs 16 residues. The receptor's source is an adult in good health. The sequencing used peripheral blood, collected on day 0 of AZD1222 vaccination. The chain recombines TRBV4-2 with TRBJ2-7; 13 bases match TRBD2. Written as DNA, the CDR3 is TGTGCCAGCAGCCAAGGGGGGACTAGCGGGGCCTACGAGCAGTACTTC. It translates to CASSQGGTSGAYEQYF.